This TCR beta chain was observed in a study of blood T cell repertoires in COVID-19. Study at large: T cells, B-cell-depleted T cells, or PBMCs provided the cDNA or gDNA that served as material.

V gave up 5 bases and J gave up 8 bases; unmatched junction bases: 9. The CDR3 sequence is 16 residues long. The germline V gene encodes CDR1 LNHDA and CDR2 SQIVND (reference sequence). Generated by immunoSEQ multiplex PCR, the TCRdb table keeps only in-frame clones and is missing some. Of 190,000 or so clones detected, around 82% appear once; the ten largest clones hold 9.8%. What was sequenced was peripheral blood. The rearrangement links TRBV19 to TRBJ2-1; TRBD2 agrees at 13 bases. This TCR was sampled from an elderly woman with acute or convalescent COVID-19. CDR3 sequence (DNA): TGTGCCAGTAGTGCCAGGACTAGCGGGAGACCTCATGAGCAGTTCTTC. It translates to CASSARTSGRPHEQFF.